A single sample is the source of the 9 T cell receptor beta chains below, sequenced in a study of cytomegalovirus exposure and HLA in healthy donors (dated by TCRdb to about 2017). The protocol used for the library was the immunoSEQ multiplex PCR assay. The multiplex PCR relied on a mix of 60 forward primers for TCR Vbeta segments and 13 reverse primers for TCR Jbeta segments. TCRdb stores this immuneACCESS table with in-frame sequences only. Part of the clones is absent; in the studies checked, under half of the shortfall reflects unresolved V genes, and no reason is known for the rest. Across this sample there are 140,000 to 150,000 clones, with around 84% seen only once. The top ten clonotypes cover 2.5% to 3.5% of the sample. The sample taken for sequencing was PBMCs. The receptors come from a man aged 35-49 years in good health and CMV-seropositive.

In nucleotides, the CDR3 is TGTGCCAGCCCTGAAACAGGGGGCGCGGGAGGCTACACCTTC. Protein product: CASPETGGAGGYTF. This chain joins TRBV6-1 and TRBJ1-2; TRBD1 matches at 9 bases. CDR3 length: 14 residues. With V trimmed by 8 bases and J by 8 bases, 12 bases remained unmatched. Germline V lookup: CDR1 MNHNS, CDR2 SASEGT.

The chain links TRBV18 to TRBJ2-7; possibly TRBD1 for D (6 bases). CDR1 and CDR2 (germline): KGHSH, LQKENI. The ends were cut back, 0 bases at V and 7 bases at J, with 13 bases in the middle. This CDR3 is 14 amino acids long. Here the CDR3 reads CASSPPNRVGEQYF. The DNA for the CDR3 is TGTGCCAGCTCACCACCGAACAGGGTGGGAGAGCAGTACTTC.

This chain uses TRBV5-5 with TRBJ1-1; D possibly corresponds to TRBD1 (5 bases). The ends were cut back, 3 bases at V and 1 base at J, with 10 bases in the middle. Germline CDR1 SGHKS, CDR2 YYEKEE (reference sequence). This CDR3 is built from 14 residues. The CDR3 reads CASSWATGNTEAFF. CDR3 nucleotides: TGTGCCAGCAGCTGGGCCACAGGGAACACTGAAGCTTTCTTT.

This clone has a handful of counts. V is TRBV30 and J is TRBJ2-7; 11 bases map to TRBD2. V lost 5 bases and J lost 2; bases outside the gene matches: 5. The CDR3 is 14 amino acids. Germline CDR1 GTSNPN, CDR2 SVGIG (reference sequence). The CDR3 reads CAWVGTSGTYEQYF. Here the CDR3 DNA reads TGTGCCTGGGTCGGGACTAGCGGAACCTACGAGCAGTACTTC.

This clone was seen a few times. The CDR3 reads CASKETAYEQYF. DNA for the CDR3: TGTGCCAGCAAGGAGACGGCATACGAGCAGTACTTC. The genes are TRBV6-5 and TRBJ2-7; no reliable D call. V lost 7 bases and J 4 bases, leaving 11 bases between the germline ends. The CDR3 contains 12 residues. Germline V gene data show CDR1 as MNHEY and CDR2 as SVGAGI.

Regarding this clone: A read error may account for a junction end that differs from germline. The rearrangement links TRBV19 to TRBJ2-7, with TRBD1 matching 7 bases. This CDR3 contains 14 residues. Germline CDR1 is LNHDA and CDR2 is SQIVND (reference sequence). The CDR3 DNA reads TGTGCTAGTACCCGGACAGGCGATTCCTACGAGCAGTACTTC. Amino acids: CASTRTGDSYEQYF.

Only a few counts were recorded for this clone. The sample has other DNA sequences that encode this CDR3 too. The rearrangement uses TRBV30 and TRBJ2-4, with 8 bases fitting TRBD1. J lost 4 bases, V lost 3 bases, and 8 bases had no gene match. This CDR3 spans 15 amino acids. Germline assignment: CDR1 GTSNPN and CDR2 SVGIG (reference sequence). Here the CDR3 reads CAWRGRDRSKNIQYF. DNA for the CDR3: TGTGCCTGGAGAGGCCGGGACAGGTCGAAAAACATTCAGTACTTC.

This clone appeared once. The chain is built from TRBV29-1 and TRBJ2-2; the match to TRBD2 covers 7 bases. Germline loops: CDR1 SQVTM, CDR2 ANQGSEA. The V gene end was trimmed by 6 bases and the J gene end by 1 base; junction bases not matched to a gene: 5. The CDR3 covers 14 residues. The CDR3 region is CSVERDVNTGELFF. The CDR3 DNA follows: TGCAGCGTGGAGCGGGACGTGAACACCGGGGAGCTGTTTTTT.

V and J are TRBV28 and TRBJ2-7; D is possibly TRBD2 (5 bases). The V end was cut by 6 bases, the J end by 4 bases, with 19 bases between. The germline V gene encodes CDR1 MDHEN and CDR2 SYDVKM. CDR3 size: 15 residues. The CDR3: CASRSRGSWGYEQYF. The CDR3 nucleotides read TGTGCCAGCAGAAGTCGGGGATCCTGGGGTTACGAGCAGTACTTC.